This T cell receptor (beta chain) was captured in a study of PD-L1 blockade in urothelial cancer. About the study: It was around 2014 that patients started atezolizumab at 1,200 mg intravenously every 3 weeks. Analyses used blood from 3 weeks (second dose) and 6 weeks after treatment start.

Repertoires were generated with immunoSEQ multiplex PCR, while TCRdb's copy carries only in-frame clones and drops some. This sample carries about 88,000 clones, 85% to 95% of them seen once, and the ten largest clones take around a tenth. This clone appeared a single time. This CDR3 contains 14 residues. Germline lookup yields CDR1 MNHEY and CDR2 SMNVEV (reference sequence). Losses at the gene ends were 4 bases for V and 3 bases for J; bases not matched to a gene: 4. This receptor was obtained from a man aged 55 to 70 with urothelial cancer. The material sequenced was PBMCs, taken around atezolizumab (anti-PD-L1) treatment. V is TRBV27 and J is TRBJ2-7; 9 bases map to TRBD2. CDR3 sequence: CASSWSTSGYEQYF. CDR3 bases: TGTGCCAGCAGTTGGTCGACTAGCGGCTACGAGCAGTACTTC.